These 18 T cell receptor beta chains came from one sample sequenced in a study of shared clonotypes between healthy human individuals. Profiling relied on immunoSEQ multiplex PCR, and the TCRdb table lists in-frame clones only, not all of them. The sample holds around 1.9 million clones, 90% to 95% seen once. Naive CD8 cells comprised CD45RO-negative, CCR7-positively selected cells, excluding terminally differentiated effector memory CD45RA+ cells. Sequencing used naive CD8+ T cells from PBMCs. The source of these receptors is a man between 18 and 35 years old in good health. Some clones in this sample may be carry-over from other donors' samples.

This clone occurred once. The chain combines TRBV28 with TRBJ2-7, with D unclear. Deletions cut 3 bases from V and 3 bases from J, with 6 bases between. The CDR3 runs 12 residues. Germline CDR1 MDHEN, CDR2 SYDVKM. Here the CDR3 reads CASSFTHYEQYF. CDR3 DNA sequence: TGTGCCAGCAGTTTTACCCACTACGAGCAGTACTTC.

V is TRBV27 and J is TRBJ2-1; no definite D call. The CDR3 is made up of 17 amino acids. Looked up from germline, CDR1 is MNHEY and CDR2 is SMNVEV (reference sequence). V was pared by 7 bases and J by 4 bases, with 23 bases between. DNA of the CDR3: TGTGCCAGCAAGTACCGAGCAAGGCCTCCACTATACAATGAGCAGTTCTTC. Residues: CASKYRARPPLYNEQFF.

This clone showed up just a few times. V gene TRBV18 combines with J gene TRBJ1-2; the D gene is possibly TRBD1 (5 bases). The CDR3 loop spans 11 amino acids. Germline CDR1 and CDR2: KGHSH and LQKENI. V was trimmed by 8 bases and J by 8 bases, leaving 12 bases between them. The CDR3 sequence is CASLGPGGYTF. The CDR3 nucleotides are TGTGCCAGCCTGGGACCTGGCGGCTACACCTTC.

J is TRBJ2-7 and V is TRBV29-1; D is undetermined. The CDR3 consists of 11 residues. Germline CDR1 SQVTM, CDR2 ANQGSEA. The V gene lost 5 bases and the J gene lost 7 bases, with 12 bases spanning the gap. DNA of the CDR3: TGCAGCGTTCAACTAATTGGGGAGCAGTACTTC. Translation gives CSVQLIGEQYF.

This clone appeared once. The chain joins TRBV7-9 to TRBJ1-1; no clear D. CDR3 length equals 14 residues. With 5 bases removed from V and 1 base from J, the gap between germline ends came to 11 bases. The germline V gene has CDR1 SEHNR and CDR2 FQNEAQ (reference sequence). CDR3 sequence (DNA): TGTGCCAGCAGCATGCCCGCGGGGAACACTGAAGCTTTCTTT. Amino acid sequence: CASSMPAGNTEAFF.

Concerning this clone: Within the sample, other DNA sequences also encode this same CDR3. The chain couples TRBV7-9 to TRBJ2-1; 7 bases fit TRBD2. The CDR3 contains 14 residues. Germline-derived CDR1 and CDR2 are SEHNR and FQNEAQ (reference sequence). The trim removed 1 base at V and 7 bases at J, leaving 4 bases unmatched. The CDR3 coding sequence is TGTGCCAGCAGCTTAGTGGGCGGGGGAAATGAGCAGTTCTTC. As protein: CASSLVGGGNEQFF.

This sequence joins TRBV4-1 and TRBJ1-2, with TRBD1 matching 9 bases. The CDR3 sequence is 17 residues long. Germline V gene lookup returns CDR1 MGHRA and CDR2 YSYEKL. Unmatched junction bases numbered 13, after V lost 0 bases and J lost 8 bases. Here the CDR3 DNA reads TGCGCCAGCAGCCAAGATAGAGGCACCGGGACAGGGAAAGGCTACACCTTC. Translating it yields CASSQDRGTGTGKGYTF.

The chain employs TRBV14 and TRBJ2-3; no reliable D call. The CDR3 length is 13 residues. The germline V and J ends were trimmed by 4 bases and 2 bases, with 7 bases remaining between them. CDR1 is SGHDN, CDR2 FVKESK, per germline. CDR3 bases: TGTGCCAGCAGCCTGGATCCCACAGATACGCAGTATTTT. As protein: CASSLDPTDTQYF.

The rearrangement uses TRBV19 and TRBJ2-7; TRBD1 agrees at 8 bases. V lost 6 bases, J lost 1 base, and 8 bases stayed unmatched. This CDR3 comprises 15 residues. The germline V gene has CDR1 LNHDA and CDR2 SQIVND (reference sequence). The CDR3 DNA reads TGTGCCAGTAGCCCCGGACAGGGATGGTCCTACGAGCAGTACTTC. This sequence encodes CASSPGQGWSYEQYF. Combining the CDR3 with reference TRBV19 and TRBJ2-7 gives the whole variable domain DGGITQSPKYLFRKEGQNVTLSCEQNLNHDAMYWYRQDPGQGLRLIYYSQIVNDFQKGDIAEGYSVSREKKESFPLTVTSAQKNPTAFYLCASSPGQGWSYEQYFGPGTRLTVT.

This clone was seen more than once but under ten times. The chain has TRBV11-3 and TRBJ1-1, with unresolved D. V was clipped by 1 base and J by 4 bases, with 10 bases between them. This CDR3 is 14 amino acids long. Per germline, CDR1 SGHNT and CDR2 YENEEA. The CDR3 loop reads CASSLVAGSTEAFF. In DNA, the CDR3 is TGTGCCAGCAGCTTAGTGGCCGGGAGCACTGAAGCTTTCTTT.

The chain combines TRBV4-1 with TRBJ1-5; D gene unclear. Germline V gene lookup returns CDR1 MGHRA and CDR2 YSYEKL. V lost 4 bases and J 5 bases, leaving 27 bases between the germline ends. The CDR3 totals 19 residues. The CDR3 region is CASSPERWLEDGGYQPQHF. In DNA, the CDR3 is TGCGCCAGCAGCCCTGAGCGTTGGTTGGAGGACGGAGGATATCAGCCCCAGCATTTT.

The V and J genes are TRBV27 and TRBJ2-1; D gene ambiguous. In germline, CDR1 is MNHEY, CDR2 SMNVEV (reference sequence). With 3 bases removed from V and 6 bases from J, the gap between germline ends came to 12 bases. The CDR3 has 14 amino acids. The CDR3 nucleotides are TGTGCCAGCAGTTTGCCTACTCTCCCCAATGAGCAGTTCTTC. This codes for CASSLPTLPNEQFF.

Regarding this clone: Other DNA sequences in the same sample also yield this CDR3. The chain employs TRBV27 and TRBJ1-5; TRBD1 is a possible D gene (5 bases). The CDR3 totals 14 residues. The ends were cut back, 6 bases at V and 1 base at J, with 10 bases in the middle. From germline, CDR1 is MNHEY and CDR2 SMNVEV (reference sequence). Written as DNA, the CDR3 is TGTGCCAGCAGGCGGGGGGGGAGCAATCAGCCCCAGCATTTT. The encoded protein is CASRRGGSNQPQHF.

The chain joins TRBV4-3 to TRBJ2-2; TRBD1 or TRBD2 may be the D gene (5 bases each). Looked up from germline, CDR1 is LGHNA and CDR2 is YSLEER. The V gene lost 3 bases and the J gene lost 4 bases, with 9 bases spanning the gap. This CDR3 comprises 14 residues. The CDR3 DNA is TGCGCCAGCAGCCAGGGGGACCCCACCGGGGAGCTGTTTTTT. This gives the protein CASSQGDPTGELFF.

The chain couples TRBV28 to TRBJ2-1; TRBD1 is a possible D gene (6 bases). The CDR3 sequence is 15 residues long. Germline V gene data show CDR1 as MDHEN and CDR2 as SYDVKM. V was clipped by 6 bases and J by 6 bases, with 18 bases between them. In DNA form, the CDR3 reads TGTGCCAGCAGGCACCGGACAGCCCGGGGCAATGAGCAGTTCTTC. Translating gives CASRHRTARGNEQFF.

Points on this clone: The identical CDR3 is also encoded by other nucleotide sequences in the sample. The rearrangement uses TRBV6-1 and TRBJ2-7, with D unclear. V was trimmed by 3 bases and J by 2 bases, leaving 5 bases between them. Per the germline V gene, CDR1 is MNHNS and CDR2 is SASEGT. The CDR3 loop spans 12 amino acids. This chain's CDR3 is CASSDRAYEQYF. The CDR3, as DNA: TGTGCCAGCAGTGACAGAGCCTACGAGCAGTACTTC.

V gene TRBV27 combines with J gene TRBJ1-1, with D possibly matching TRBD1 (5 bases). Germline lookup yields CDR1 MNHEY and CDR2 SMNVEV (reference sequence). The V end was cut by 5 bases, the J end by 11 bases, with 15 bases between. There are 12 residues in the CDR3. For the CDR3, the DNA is TGTGCCAGCAGTCCAATTGGGGCTGGGGCTTTCTTT. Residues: CASSPIGAGAFF.

The CDR3 loop reads CASSLTSGSSDTQYF. CDR3 in DNA: TGTGCCAGCAGCTTGACTAGCGGGAGCTCAGATACGCAGTATTTT. V gene TRBV7-7 combines with J gene TRBJ2-3, with 12 bases matching TRBD2. The CDR3 has 15 amino acids. In germline, CDR1 is SSHAT, CDR2 FNYEAQ (reference sequence). Unmatched junction bases numbered 2, after V lost 3 bases and J lost 4 bases.